Shown below are 24 T cell receptor beta chains from a single sample sequenced in a study of T cell responses to AZD1222 COVID-19 vaccine. This table comes from immunoSEQ multiplex PCR, and its TCRdb copy is limited to in-frame clones, with some not included. The sample includes roughly 80,000 clones, less than 95% of them seen just once. The sample consisted of peripheral blood, taken 28 days after the second AZD1222 dose. All receptors come from an adult who received the AZD1222 COVID-19 vaccine.

The V and J genes are TRBV19 and TRBJ2-6; the D is unclear. The germline V and J ends were trimmed by 7 bases and 3 bases, with 10 bases remaining between them. CDR3 length equals 14 residues. Per germline, CDR1 LNHDA and CDR2 SQIVND (reference sequence). CDR3 nucleotide sequence: TGTGCCAGTAAGAGGACGCGTGGGGCCAACGTCCTGACTTTC. Translating it yields CASKRTRGANVLTF.

This CDR3 is CASSPGEGNEKLFF. As DNA, the CDR3 is TGTGCCAGCAGCCCGGGGGAGGGTAATGAAAAACTGTTTTTT. The gene calls are TRBV7-9 and TRBJ1-4, with TRBD1 as a possible D gene (5 bases). Trimming removed 5 bases from V and 4 bases from J, with 11 bases in between. Germline V gene sequence: CDR1 SEHNR, CDR2 FQNEAQ (reference sequence). The CDR3 sequence is 14 residues long.

The V call is TRBV5-6, the J call TRBJ1-2; D uncertain. The germline V gene encodes CDR1 SGHDT and CDR2 YYEEEE. Trimming shortened V by 4 bases and J by 4 bases, and 14 bases separated the two germline ends. The CDR3 loop spans 14 amino acids. CDR3 nucleotides: TGTGCCAGCAGCACCACGAGGTTTGGCTATGGCTACACCTTC. Translating gives CASSTTRFGYGYTF.

The rearrangement uses TRBV30 and TRBJ1-1; the D is unclear. There are 15 residues in the CDR3. Germline assignment: CDR1 GTSNPN and CDR2 SVGIG (reference sequence). The V end lost 4 bases, the J end lost 2 bases, and 17 bases lay between the germline ends. The CDR3: CAWISRDTLNTEAFF. For the CDR3, the DNA is TGTGCCTGGATATCCCGAGACACCCTTAACACTGAAGCTTTCTTT. The variable domain in full, completed from reference TRBV30 and TRBJ1-1, reads SQTIHQWPATLVQPVGSPLSLECTVEGTSNPNLYWYRQAAGRGLQLLFYSVGIGQISSEVPQNLSASRPQDRQFILSSKKLLLSDSGFYLCAWISRDTLNTEAFFGQGTRLTVV.

The rearrangement links TRBV29-1 to TRBJ2-7; D is possibly TRBD1 (5 bases). The germline CDR1 and CDR2 sequences are SQVTM and ANQGSEA. The V gene lost 5 bases and the J gene lost 3 bases, with 11 bases spanning the gap. The CDR3 covers 12 residues. CDR3 in amino acids: CSVSGRGYEQYF. CDR3 DNA: TGCAGCGTTTCCGGTAGGGGCTACGAGCAGTACTTC.

The genes are TRBV3-1 (or the pseudogene TRBV3-2) and TRBJ1-1, with unresolved D. The CDR3 sequence is 11 residues long. Trimming removed 4 bases at V and 8 bases at J, with 8 bases between. Looked up from germline, CDR1 is LGHDT and CDR2 is YNNKEL (reference sequence). The CDR3 protein is CASSLMGEAFF. DNA for the CDR3: TGTGCCAGCAGCCTCATGGGGGAAGCTTTCTTT.

The chain employs TRBV4-2 and TRBJ2-2; no firm D call. The germline gives CDR1 LGHNA, CDR2 YNFKEQ. This CDR3 is 13 amino acids long. V was trimmed by 0 bases and J by 9 bases, leaving 8 bases between them. CDR3 sequence (DNA): TGTGCCAGCAGCCAAGATTTAGAGAGGGAGCTGTTTTTT. Translating it yields CASSQDLERELFF.

This clone was detected only once. V and J are TRBV5-5 and TRBJ1-4; D is ambiguous. Trimming stripped 3 bases from V and 7 bases from J, with 22 bases between. Germline loops: CDR1 SGHKS, CDR2 YYEKEE (reference sequence). The CDR3 loop spans 17 amino acids. The CDR3 DNA follows: TGTGCCAGCAGCTCTGACCTCCGGGATCCGTCGGTTGAAAAACTGTTTTTT. Amino acids: CASSSDLRDPSVEKLFF.

The CDR3 bases are TGTGCCAGCAGCTATGGACAGGGTAATCAGCCCCAGCATTTT. Its protein product is CASSYGQGNQPQHF. The chain uses TRBV7-2 and TRBJ1-5; TRBD1 matches 8 bases. The trim removed 4 bases at V and 4 bases at J, leaving 3 bases unmatched. The CDR3 loop spans 14 amino acids. Germline CDR1 and CDR2: SGHTA and FQGNSA.

The rearrangement joins TRBV13 to TRBJ2-5, with a weak D call TRBD1 (6 bases). The V end lost 1 base, the J end lost 4 bases, and 16 bases lay between the germline ends. The CDR3 has 16 residues. The germline CDR1 and CDR2 sequences are PRHDT and FYEKMQ (reference sequence). For the CDR3, the DNA is TGTGCCAGCAGCTTAGATCTGCCAGGGGTCAGAGAGACCCAGTACTTC. Its protein is CASSLDLPGVRETQYF.

The V call is TRBV3-1 (or the pseudogene TRBV3-2), the J call TRBJ2-3; D remains ambiguous. CDR1 LGHDT and CDR2 YNNKEL come from the germline V gene (reference sequence). V gave up 4 bases and J gave up 4 bases, with 15 bases separating them. The CDR3 contains 15 residues. The CDR3 region has the DNA TGTGCCAGCAGCCCCCAAGGGTCCCCGTCAGATACGCAGTATTTT. Translated, it gives CASSPQGSPSDTQYF.

This clone has just one count. V gene TRBV7-9 combines with J gene TRBJ2-5; D remains ambiguous. V was clipped by 5 bases and J by 0 bases, with 19 bases between them. The length of the CDR3 is 17 residues. Germline-derived CDR1 and CDR2 are SEHNR and FQNEAQ (reference sequence). The CDR3 nucleotides are TGTGCCAGCAGCACATCCCGAGTTTTTCGGGACCAAGAGACCCAGTACTTC. Translated: CASSTSRVFRDQETQYF.

V and J are TRBV5-5 and TRBJ2-7, with 11 bases identical to TRBD2. V gave up 4 bases and J gave up 0 bases; unmatched junction bases: 3. Germline values: CDR1 SGHKS, CDR2 YYEKEE (reference sequence). The CDR3 loop spans 15 amino acids. The CDR3 reads CASSTTSGGSYEQYF. Here the CDR3 DNA reads TGTGCCAGCAGCACCACTAGCGGGGGCTCCTACGAGCAGTACTTC.

Concerning this clone itself: A read error may account for a junction end that differs from germline. V gene TRBV6-1 combines with J gene TRBJ2-7; a weak D match, TRBD2 (5 bases). The CDR3 has 13 amino acids. Looked up from germline, CDR1 is MNHNS and CDR2 is SASEGT. The CDR3: CASREGSHYEQYF. In DNA form, the CDR3 reads TGTGCCAGCAGAGAAGGGAGCCACTACGAGCAGTACTTC.

The CDR3 coding sequence is TGTGCCAGCAGCGTACCAGGGGGCGGCTACACCTTC. This codes for CASSVPGGGYTF. V usage is TRBV6-2 or TRBV6-3 and J usage is TRBJ1-2; 8 bases are shared with TRBD1. The CDR3 sequence is 12 residues long. The germline V gene encodes CDR1 MNHEY and CDR2 SVGEGT. V lost 6 bases to trimming and J lost 8 bases; unmatched junction nucleotides: 5.

The rearrangement joins TRBV5-1 to TRBJ2-1; unclear D gene. The CDR3 sequence is 12 residues long. Germline CDR1 reads SGHRS; CDR2 reads YFSETQ. V was trimmed by 0 bases and J by 12 bases, leaving 10 bases between them. The CDR3 loop is CASSLDGLTQFF. The CDR3 nucleotides read TGCGCCAGCAGCTTGGATGGGCTCACGCAGTTCTTC.

J is TRBJ2-3 and V is TRBV9, with D possibly matching TRBD1 (6 bases). With 0 bases removed from V and 0 bases from J, the gap between germline ends came to 11 bases. CDR1 and CDR2 (germline): SGDLS, YYNGEE. CDR3 length equals 16 residues. The CDR3 is CASSVGGGTSTDTQYF. CDR3 nucleotides: TGTGCCAGCAGCGTAGGAGGGGGAACTAGCACAGATACGCAGTATTTT. The variable domain in full, with the rest retrieved from reference TRBV9 and TRBJ2-3, is DSGVTQTPKHLITATGQRVTLRCSPRSGDLSVYWYQQSLDQGLQFLIQYYNGEERAKGNILERFSAQQFPDLHSELNLSSLELGDSALYFCASSVGGGTSTDTQYFGPGTRLTVL.

The chain combines TRBV5-4 with TRBJ2-1, with D tentatively TRBD1 or TRBD2 (5 bases each). The CDR3 extends over 15 amino acids. The V end was cut by 1 base, the J end by 10 bases, with 18 bases between. The germline V gene has CDR1 SGHNT and CDR2 YYREEE (reference sequence). CDR3 in amino acids: CASSLSGSGAKEQFF. The CDR3 nucleotides are TGTGCCAGCAGCTTGTCGGGATCCGGGGCCAAGGAGCAGTTCTTC.

V and J are TRBV24-1 and TRBJ2-3; D is ambiguous. With 9 bases removed from V and 5 bases from J, the gap between germline ends came to 11 bases. The CDR3 has 12 residues. The germline CDR1 and CDR2 sequences are KGHDR and SFDVKD. The chain's CDR3 is CATLLCRDTQYF. CDR3 bases: TGTGCCACCCTGCTGTGTAGAGATACGCAGTATTTT.

The sample holds a few counts of this clone. This sequence joins TRBV7-2 and TRBJ2-5, with 10 bases that match TRBD2. V dropped 1 base and J dropped 1; count of bases not matched to a gene: 12. Germline V gene lookup returns CDR1 SGHTA and CDR2 FQGNSA. This CDR3 contains 19 residues. CDR3 nucleotides: TGTGCCAGCAGCTTAGTGGCTAGCGGGAGACGGCGCCTCCAAGAGACCCAGTACTTC. It specifies CASSLVASGRRRLQETQYF.

The rearrangement joins TRBV3-1 (or the pseudogene TRBV3-2) to TRBJ1-4; D is uncertain. V lost 1 base and J lost 4, with 10 bases in between. CDR1 is LGHDT, CDR2 YNNKEL, per germline (reference sequence). The CDR3 is 15 amino acids. The CDR3 loop reads CASSQVGPRNEKLFF. The DNA for the CDR3 is TGTGCCAGCAGCCAAGTCGGGCCCCGTAATGAAAAACTGTTTTTT.

The chain combines TRBV7-3 with TRBJ2-7; D unclear. V was pared by 0 bases and J by 10 bases, with 13 bases between. The germline V gene encodes CDR1 SGHTA and CDR2 FQGTGA. The CDR3 runs to 13 residues. The CDR3: CASSLTSQSRQYF. CDR3 DNA: TGTGCCAGCAGCTTAACTAGCCAGTCGAGACAGTACTTC.

The chain carries TRBV19 and TRBJ1-2; 9 bases are shared with TRBD1. The CDR3 has 13 amino acids. Looked up from germline, CDR1 is LNHDA and CDR2 is SQIVND (reference sequence). Trimming removed 6 bases from V and 7 bases from J; junction bases left unmatched: 6. Here the CDR3 DNA reads TGTGCCAGTAGGGGGGACAGGGCTTCTGGCTACACCTTC. It is translated as CASRGDRASGYTF.

The CDR3 DNA sequence: TGCGCCAGCAGCTTGCCTGACATAATGAACACTGAAGCTTTCTTT. It codes for CASSLPDIMNTEAFF. The V gene is TRBV5-1, the J gene TRBJ1-1; D is unclear. The germline V gene encodes CDR1 SGHRS and CDR2 YFSETQ. The V end was cut by 1 base, the J end by 0 bases, with 10 bases between. There are 15 residues in the CDR3.